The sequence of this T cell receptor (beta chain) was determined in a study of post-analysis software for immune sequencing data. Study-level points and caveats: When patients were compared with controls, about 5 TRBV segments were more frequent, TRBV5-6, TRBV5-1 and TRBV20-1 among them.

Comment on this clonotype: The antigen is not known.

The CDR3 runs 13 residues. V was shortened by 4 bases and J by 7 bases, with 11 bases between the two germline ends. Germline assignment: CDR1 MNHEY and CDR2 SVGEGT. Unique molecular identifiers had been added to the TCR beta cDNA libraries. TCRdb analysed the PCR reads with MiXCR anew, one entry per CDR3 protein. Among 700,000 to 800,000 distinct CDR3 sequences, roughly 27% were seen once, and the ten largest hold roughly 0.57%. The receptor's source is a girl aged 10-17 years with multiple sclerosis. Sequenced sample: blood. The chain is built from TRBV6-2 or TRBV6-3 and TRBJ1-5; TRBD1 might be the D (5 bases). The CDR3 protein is CASSLGEGQPQHF. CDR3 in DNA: TGTGCCAGCAGTTTGGGGGAGGGGCAGCCCCAGCATTTT.